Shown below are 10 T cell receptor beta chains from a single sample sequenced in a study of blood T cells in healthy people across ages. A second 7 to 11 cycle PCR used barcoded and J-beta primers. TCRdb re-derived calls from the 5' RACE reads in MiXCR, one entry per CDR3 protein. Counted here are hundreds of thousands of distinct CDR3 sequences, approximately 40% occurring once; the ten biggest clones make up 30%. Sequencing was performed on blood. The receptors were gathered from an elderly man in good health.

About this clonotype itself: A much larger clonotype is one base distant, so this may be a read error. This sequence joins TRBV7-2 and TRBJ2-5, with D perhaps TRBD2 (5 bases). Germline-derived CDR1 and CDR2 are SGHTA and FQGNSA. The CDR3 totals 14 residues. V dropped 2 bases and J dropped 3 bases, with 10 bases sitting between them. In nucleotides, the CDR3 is TGTGCCAGCAGCTTACGAGGGCACAAAGAGACCCAGTACTTC. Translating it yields CASSLRGHKETQYF.

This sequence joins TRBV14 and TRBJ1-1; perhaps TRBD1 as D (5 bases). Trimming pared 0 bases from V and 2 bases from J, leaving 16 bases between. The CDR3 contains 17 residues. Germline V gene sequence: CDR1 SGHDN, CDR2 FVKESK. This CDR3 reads CASSQDFQGTLNTEAFF. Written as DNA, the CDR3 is TGTGCCAGCAGCCAAGATTTCCAGGGAACCCTCAACACTGAAGCTTTCTTT. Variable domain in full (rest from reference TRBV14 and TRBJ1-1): EAGVTQFPSHSVIEKGQTVTLRCDPISGHDNLYWYRRVMGKEIKFLLHFVKESKQDESGMPNNRFLAERTGGTYSTLKVQPAELEDSGVYFCASSQDFQGTLNTEAFFGQGTRLTVV.

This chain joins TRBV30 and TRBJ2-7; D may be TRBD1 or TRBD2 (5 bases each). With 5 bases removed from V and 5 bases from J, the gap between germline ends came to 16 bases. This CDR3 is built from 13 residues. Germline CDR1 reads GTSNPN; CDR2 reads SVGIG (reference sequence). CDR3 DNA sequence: TGTGCCTGGGACCGGGACGGCAGAGACGAGCAGTACTTC. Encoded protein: CAWDRDGRDEQYF.

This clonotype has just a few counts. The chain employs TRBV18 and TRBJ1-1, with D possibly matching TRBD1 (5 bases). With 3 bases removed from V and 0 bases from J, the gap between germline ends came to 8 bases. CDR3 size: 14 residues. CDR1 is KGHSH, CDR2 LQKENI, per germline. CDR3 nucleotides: TGTGCCAGCTCACCTCAGGGCCTGAACACTGAAGCTTTCTTT. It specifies CASSPQGLNTEAFF.

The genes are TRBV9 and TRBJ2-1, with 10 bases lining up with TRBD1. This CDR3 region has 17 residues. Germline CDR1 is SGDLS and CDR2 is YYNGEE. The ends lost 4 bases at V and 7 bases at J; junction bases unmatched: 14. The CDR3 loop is CASSLGGGTGVSNEQFF. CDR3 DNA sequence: TGTGCCAGCAGCCTAGGGGGGGGGACAGGGGTGAGTAATGAGCAGTTCTTC.

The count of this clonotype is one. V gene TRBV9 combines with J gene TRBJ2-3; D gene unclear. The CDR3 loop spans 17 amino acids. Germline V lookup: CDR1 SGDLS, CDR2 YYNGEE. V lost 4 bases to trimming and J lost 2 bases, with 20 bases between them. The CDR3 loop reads CASSLRAAIYTTDTQYF. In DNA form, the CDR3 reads TGTGCCAGCAGCTTAAGGGCGGCAATTTATACCACAGATACGCAGTATTTT.

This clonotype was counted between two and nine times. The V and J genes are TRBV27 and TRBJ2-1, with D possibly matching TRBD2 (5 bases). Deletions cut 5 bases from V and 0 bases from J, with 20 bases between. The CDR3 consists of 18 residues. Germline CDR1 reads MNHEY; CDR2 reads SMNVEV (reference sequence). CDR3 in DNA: TGTGCCAGCAGTGATACGGATCGGCGGGTCCGCTCCTACAATGAGCAGTTCTTC. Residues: CASSDTDRRVRSYNEQFF.

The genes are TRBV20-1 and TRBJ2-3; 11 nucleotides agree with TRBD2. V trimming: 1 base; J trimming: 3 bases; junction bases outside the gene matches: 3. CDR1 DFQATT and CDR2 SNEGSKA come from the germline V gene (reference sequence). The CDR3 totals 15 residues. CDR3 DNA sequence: TGCAGTGCTAGAGTCTCTAGCGGGAGGACAGATACGCAGTATTTT. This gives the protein CSARVSSGRTDTQYF.

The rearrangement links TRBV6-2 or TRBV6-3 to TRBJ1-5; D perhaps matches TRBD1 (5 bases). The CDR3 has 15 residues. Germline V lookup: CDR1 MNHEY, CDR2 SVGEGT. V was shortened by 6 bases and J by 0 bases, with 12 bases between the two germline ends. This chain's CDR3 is CASRDGRGSNQPQHF. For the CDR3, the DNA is TGTGCCAGCAGAGATGGAAGGGGTAGCAATCAGCCCCAGCATTTT.

The CDR3 loop reads CASRPGASNTEAFF. The CDR3 DNA is TGTGCCAGCAGGCCAGGGGCTTCGAACACTGAAGCTTTCTTT. This rearrangement joins TRBV6-5 to TRBJ1-1; maybe TRBD1 (6 bases). CDR1 and CDR2 (germline): MNHEY, SVGAGI. This CDR3 contains 14 residues. V was clipped by 6 bases and J by 1 base, with 12 bases between them.